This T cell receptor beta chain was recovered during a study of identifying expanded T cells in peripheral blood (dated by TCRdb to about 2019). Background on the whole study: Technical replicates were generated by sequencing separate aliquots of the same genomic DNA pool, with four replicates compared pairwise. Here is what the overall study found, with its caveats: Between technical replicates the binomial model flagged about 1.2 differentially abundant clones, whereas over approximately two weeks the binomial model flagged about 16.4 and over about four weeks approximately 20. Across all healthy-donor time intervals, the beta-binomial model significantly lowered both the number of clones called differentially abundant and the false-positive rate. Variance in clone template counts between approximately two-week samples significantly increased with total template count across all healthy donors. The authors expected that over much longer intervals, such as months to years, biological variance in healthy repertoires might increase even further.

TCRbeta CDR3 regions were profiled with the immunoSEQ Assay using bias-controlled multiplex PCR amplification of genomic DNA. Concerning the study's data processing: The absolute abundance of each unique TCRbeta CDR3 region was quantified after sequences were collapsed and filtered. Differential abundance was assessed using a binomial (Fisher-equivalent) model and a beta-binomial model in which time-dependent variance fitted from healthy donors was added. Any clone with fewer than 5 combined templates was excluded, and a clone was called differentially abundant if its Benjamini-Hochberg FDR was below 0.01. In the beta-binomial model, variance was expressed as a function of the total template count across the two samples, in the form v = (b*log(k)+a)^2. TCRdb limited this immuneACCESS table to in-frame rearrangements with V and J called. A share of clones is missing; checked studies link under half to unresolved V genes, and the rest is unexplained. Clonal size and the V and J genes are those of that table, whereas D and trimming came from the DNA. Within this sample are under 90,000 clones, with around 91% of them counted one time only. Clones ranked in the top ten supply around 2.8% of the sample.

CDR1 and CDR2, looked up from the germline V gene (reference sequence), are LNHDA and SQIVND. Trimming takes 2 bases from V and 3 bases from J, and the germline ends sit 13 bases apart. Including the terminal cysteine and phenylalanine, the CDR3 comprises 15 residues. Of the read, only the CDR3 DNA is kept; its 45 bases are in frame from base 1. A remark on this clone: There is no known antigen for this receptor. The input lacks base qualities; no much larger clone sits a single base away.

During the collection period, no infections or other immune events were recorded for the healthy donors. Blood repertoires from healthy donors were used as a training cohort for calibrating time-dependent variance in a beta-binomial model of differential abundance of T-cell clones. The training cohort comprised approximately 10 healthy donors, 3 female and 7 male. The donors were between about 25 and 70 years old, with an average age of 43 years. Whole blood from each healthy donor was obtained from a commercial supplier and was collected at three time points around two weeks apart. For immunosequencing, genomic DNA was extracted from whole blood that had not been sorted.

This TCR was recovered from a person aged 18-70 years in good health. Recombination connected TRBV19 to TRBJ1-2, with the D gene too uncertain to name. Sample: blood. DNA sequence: TGTGCCAGTAGTATACGGGCGTTGGAGCACTATGGCTACACCTTC. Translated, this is CASSIRALEHYGYTF.